The 27 T cell receptor beta chains reported below all come from one sample, sequenced in a study of regulatory T cells in long-lasting Graves disease. Construction of TCR beta libraries relied on iRepertoire HTBI primers and on Arm-PCR targeting CDR3 regions. TCRdb ran MiXCR on the multiplex PCR reads and lists one entry per CDR3 protein. In the table there are some 330,000 distinct CDR3 sequences, about an eighth of which are singletons. Time point reported: newly diagnosed GD, antithyroid drugs for less than 3 months. Construction of the TCR library relied on RNA isolated from PBMCs. The same specimen was also included in a second study, on T cells in Graves' hyperthyroidism and ophthalmopathy.

Sequenced here: peripheral blood mononuclear cells (PBMCs), sampled at new diagnosis, from a patient treated with antithyroid drugs. These receptors all come from a woman under 30 with Graves disease.

This clonotype was counted a few times. The chain links TRBV5-1 to TRBJ1-5, with no clear D. The CDR3 loop spans 14 amino acids. CDR1 and CDR2 (germline): SGHRS, YFSETQ. Trimming left V 2 bases short and J 3 bases short, with 9 bases between. CDR3: CASSFGEINQPQHF. CDR3 DNA sequence: TGCGCCAGCAGCTTTGGGGAAATCAATCAGCCCCAGCATTTT. Complete variable domain (other parts from reference TRBV5-1 and TRBJ1-5): KAGVTQTPRYLIKTRGQQVTLSCSPISGHRSVSWYQQTPGQGLQFLFEYFSETQRNKGNFPGRFSGRQFSNSRSEMNVSTLELGDSALYLCASSFGEINQPQHFGDGTRLSIL.

This clonotype has ten or more counts. The chain has TRBV11-2 and TRBJ1-2, with no clear D. Germline-derived CDR1 and CDR2 are SGHAT and FQNNGV. With 0 bases removed from V and 4 bases from J, the gap between germline ends came to 15 bases. The length of the CDR3 is 16 residues. CDR3 region: CASSLEIPSPAYGYTF. The CDR3 region has the DNA TGTGCCAGCAGCTTAGAGATACCCTCCCCGGCCTATGGCTACACCTTC.

The rearrangement uses TRBV27 and TRBJ2-2; the D gene is possibly TRBD2 (6 bases). Looked up from germline, CDR1 is MNHEY and CDR2 is SMNVEV (reference sequence). CDR3 size: 19 residues. Trimming removed 6 bases from V and 3 bases from J, with 26 bases in between. The CDR3 loop is CASRPIMGGDVSYTGELFF. The CDR3 region has the DNA TGTGCCAGCAGGCCCATTATGGGCGGGGACGTTTCTTACACCGGGGAGCTGTTTTTT.

The gene calls are TRBV20-1 and TRBJ2-1; 12 bases map to TRBD2. CDR3 length: 16 amino acids. J lost 2 bases, V lost 1 base, and 3 bases had no gene match. Germline V gene data show CDR1 as DFQATT and CDR2 as SNEGSKA (reference sequence). CDR3 bases: TGCAGTGCTAGAGTACTAGCGGGGGGAACCTACAATGAGCAGTTCTTC. This sequence encodes CSARVLAGGTYNEQFF.

The J gene is TRBJ2-3, the V gene TRBV20-1, with 9 bases identical to TRBD1. The CDR3 spans 13 residues. The V and J ends lost 8 bases and 5 bases, in that order; junction bases with no gene match: 8. CDR1 is DFQATT and CDR2 is SNEGSKA in the germline V gene (reference sequence). Here the CDR3 DNA reads TGCAGTTCCGGGACAGGGACCATAGATACGCAGTATTTT. This translates into CSSGTGTIDTQYF.

Ten or more counts support this clonotype. In nucleotides, the CDR3 is TGCAGTGCGAGGGGACAGGGAATAATTAATGAGCAGTTCTTC. It encodes CSARGQGIINEQFF. V usage is TRBV20-1 and J usage is TRBJ2-1; 9 bases align to TRBD1. The CDR3 extends over 14 amino acids. Germline loops: CDR1 DFQATT, CDR2 SNEGSKA (reference sequence). V lost 6 bases and J lost 7; bases outside the gene matches: 10.

This clonotype appeared many times. The chain is built from TRBV18 and TRBJ2-5, with D hard to call. Germline V gene lookup returns CDR1 KGHSH and CDR2 LQKENI. This CDR3 is built from 13 residues. The V end lost 3 bases, the J end lost 2 bases, and 7 bases lay between the germline ends. The CDR3: CASSPANQETQYF. The CDR3 coding sequence is TGTGCCAGCTCACCCGCAAATCAAGAGACCCAGTACTTC.

As for this clonotype: At one end, the junction sequence differs from germline, possibly due to a read error. This sequence joins TRBV5-1 and TRBJ2-2; 7 bases are a match to TRBD2. CDR3 length equals 15 residues. Germline-derived CDR1 and CDR2 are SGHRS and YFSETQ. CDR3: CASSLTGGYTGEPFF. In DNA, the CDR3 is TGCGCCAGCAGCTTGACCGGGGGGTACACCGGGGAGCCGTTTTTT.

The chain employs TRBV20-1 and TRBJ1-5; 9 bases are a match to TRBD1. The trim removed 1 base at V and 3 bases at J, leaving 10 bases unmatched. Per the germline V gene, CDR1 is DFQATT and CDR2 is SNEGSKA (reference sequence). This CDR3 is 17 amino acids long. CDR3 residues: CSARVGQGMFVNQPQHF. The CDR3 DNA follows: TGCAGTGCTAGAGTAGGACAGGGGATGTTTGTCAATCAGCCCCAGCATTTT.

At least ten counts were recorded for this clonotype. The chain recombines TRBV6-5 with TRBJ2-7; 7 positions agree with TRBD1. Looked up from germline, CDR1 is MNHEY and CDR2 is SVGAGI. V shed 4 bases and J 12 bases; nucleotides not matched to a gene: 15. The CDR3 is made up of 14 amino acids. CDR3 sequence (DNA): TGTGCCAGCAGTTCCTCATGGACAGGCCCTGCTGGGTACTTC. It codes for CASSSSWTGPAGYF.

A remark on this clonotype: This may come from a read error, since a much larger clone is one base off. The genes are TRBV7-8 and TRBJ2-3; no definite D call. CDR3 length equals 15 residues. Germline-derived CDR1 and CDR2 are SGHVS and FQNEAQ. V lost 5 bases, J lost 10 bases, and 22 bases lay in between. The CDR3 DNA sequence: TGTGCCAGCAGCCCCAATCTGGTATCTTGGGATGCGCAGTATTTT. This encodes CASSPNLVSWDAQYF.

About this clonotype: One end of the junction does not line up with germline, which may come from a read error. The chain links TRBV12-3 or TRBV12-4 to TRBJ2-5; TRBD1 might be the D (6 bases). The CDR3 runs to 13 residues. The CDR3 DNA reads as TGTGCCTGCAGGTTGGGGGCCCGGGAGACCCAGTACTTC. It is translated as CACRLGARETQYF.

V usage is TRBV6-2 or TRBV6-3 and J usage is TRBJ1-2; D is ambiguous. Trimming removed 0 bases from V and 0 bases from J, with 8 bases in between. The CDR3 has 15 amino acids. Germline CDR1 reads MNHEY; CDR2 reads SVGEGT. The CDR3: CASSYSSSPNYGYTF. The CDR3 nucleotides are TGTGCCAGCAGTTACTCGAGCAGTCCTAACTATGGCTACACCTTC.

The chain joins TRBV6-1 to TRBJ2-2; 8 nucleotides agree with TRBD2. V lost 6 bases to trimming and J lost 8 bases; unmatched junction nucleotides: 20. The V gene's germline CDR1 is MNHNS and CDR2 SASEGT. This CDR3 is 18 amino acids long. As DNA, the CDR3 is TGTGCCAGCAGCCCCCCTCCGGGCGGGGGGAAGTATGAAGGGGAGCTGTTTTTT. Encoded protein: CASSPPPGGGKYEGELFF.

This chain connects TRBV6-1 to TRBJ2-1; D not resolved. Germline lookup yields CDR1 MNHNS and CDR2 SASEGT. The CDR3 spans 13 residues. V was clipped by 6 bases and J by 5 bases, with 11 bases between them. CDR3 loop: CASSRAGDNEQFF. In DNA form, the CDR3 reads TGTGCCAGCAGCCGAGCTGGTGACAATGAGCAGTTCTTC.

This clonotype was picked up a small number of times. A much larger clonotype is one base distant, so this may be a read error. The genes are TRBV30 and TRBJ2-7; TRBD2 matches 10 bases. This CDR3 has 15 amino acids. V dropped 1 base and J dropped 2; count of bases not matched to a gene: 5. Germline assignment: CDR1 GTSNPN and CDR2 SVGIG (reference sequence). The DNA for the CDR3 is TGTGCCTGGAGTGCACTAACTAGCGGGACCTACGAGCAGTACTTC. Translating gives CAWSALTSGTYEQYF.

A few counts support this clonotype. The chain combines TRBV9 with TRBJ2-5; no clear D gene. Between the trimmed V and J ends, which lost 3 bases and 6 bases, there was a span of 3 bases. The CDR3 totals 10 residues. Germline V gene lookup returns CDR1 SGDLS and CDR2 YYNGEE. The CDR3 bases are TGTGCCAGCAGCGGAAAGACCCAGTACTTC. Translating gives CASSGKTQYF.

This clonotype showed up many times. The chain combines TRBV28 with TRBJ2-7; D may be TRBD1 or TRBD2 (5 bases each). The CDR3 sequence is 13 residues long. V lost 2 bases to trimming and J lost 4 bases, with 9 bases between them. Looked up from germline, CDR1 is MDHEN and CDR2 is SYDVKM. The CDR3 DNA reads TGTGCCAGCAGTTTAGGGACGGATTACGAGCAGTACGTC. Encoded protein: CASSLGTDYEQYV.

The chain employs TRBV7-6 and TRBJ2-7; 8 bases agree with TRBD1. The V gene's germline CDR1 is SGHVS and CDR2 FNYEAQ. J gave up 3 bases and V 5 bases, and 18 bases lay outside the gene matches. This CDR3 contains 18 residues. CDR3 bases: TGTGCCAGCAGCCGAGGAGCCTCAGCCGGGACAGGCTTCTACGAGCAGTACTTC. As protein: CASSRGASAGTGFYEQYF.

This clonotype occurred many times. J is TRBJ2-5 and V is TRBV7-2; possibly TRBD2 for D (6 bases). CDR3 length equals 13 residues. Between the trimmed V and J ends, which lost 6 bases and 5 bases, there was a span of 13 bases. In germline, CDR1 is SGHTA, CDR2 FQGNSA. CDR3 amino acids: CASSSGGGETQYF. CDR3 coding DNA: TGTGCCAGCAGTTCCGGAGGAGGGGAGACCCAGTACTTC.

The chain carries TRBV25-1 and TRBJ1-2; D call uncertain. There are 11 residues in the CDR3. Germline loops: CDR1 MGHDK, CDR2 SYGVNS. Trimming took 3 bases from V and 10 from J, leaving 9 bases between them. The DNA for the CDR3 is TGTGCCAGCAGTGACCCTGGGGACTACACCTTC. Encoded protein: CASSDPGDYTF.

On this clonotype: A much larger clone lies a single base off, so this may be a read error. CDR3 protein: CAIRSVGRETQYF. CDR3 DNA: TGTGCCATCAGGTCTGTGGGGCGGGAGACCCAGTACTTC. The genes are TRBV10-3 and TRBJ2-5; a possible D gene is TRBD1 (5 bases). V lost 6 bases and J 5 bases, leaving 13 bases between the germline ends. Germline values: CDR1 ENHRY, CDR2 SYGVKD. The CDR3 covers 13 residues.

This clonotype was counted ten times or more. V usage is TRBV11-1 and J usage is TRBJ2-4; maybe TRBD1 (6 bases). Germline V lookup: CDR1 SGHAT, CDR2 FQDESV (reference sequence). V lost 3 bases to trimming and J lost 5 bases, with 8 bases between them. The CDR3 is 13 amino acids. The CDR3 spells CASSFSGENIQYF. In DNA form, the CDR3 reads TGTGCCAGCAGCTTCTCAGGGGAAAACATTCAGTACTTC. Looking up the rest from reference TRBV11-1 and TRBJ2-4 gives the full variable domain: EAEVAQSPRYKITEKSQAVAFWCDPISGHATLYWYRQILGQGPELLVQFQDESVVDDSQLPKDRFSAERLKGVDSTLKIQPAELGDSAMYLCASSFSGENIQYFGAGTRLSVL.

This clonotype was seen ten or more times. This rearrangement joins TRBV11-2 to TRBJ2-5; 11 nucleotides match TRBD2. CDR3 length equals 18 residues. CDR1 is SGHAT and CDR2 is FQNNGV in the germline V gene. The V segment lost 3 bases and the J segment 5 bases; nucleotides outside the gene matches: 14. As DNA, the CDR3 is TGTGCCAGCAGCTTTCAGGTTCTAGCGGGAGGCCCCAGGGAGACCCAGTACTTC. It specifies CASSFQVLAGGPRETQYF.

The rearrangement links TRBV6-1 to TRBJ2-3; D call uncertain. CDR3 length: 11 residues. CDR1 and CDR2 (germline): MNHNS, SASEGT. The ends were cut back, 8 bases at V and 6 bases at J, with 9 bases in the middle. The CDR3 region is CASRFEDTQYF. CDR3 in DNA: TGTGCCAGCCGATTCGAGGATACGCAGTATTTT.

Written as DNA, the CDR3 is TGTGCCAGTAGTAAGGGGGGGACTCTACGAGAGACCCAGTACTTC. Protein product: CASSKGGTLRETQYF. V usage is TRBV19 and J usage is TRBJ2-5; the D gene is possibly TRBD2 (7 bases). The germline V gene has CDR1 LNHDA and CDR2 SQIVND (reference sequence). V dropped 4 bases and J dropped 4 bases, with 16 bases sitting between them. The CDR3 extends over 15 amino acids.

The table lists this clonotype with many counts. The chain employs TRBV9 and TRBJ2-5; 8 bases line up with TRBD1. Germline V gene sequence: CDR1 SGDLS, CDR2 YYNGEE. The CDR3 is 15 amino acids. The junction had 7 bases not matched to a gene; V was cut back by 4 bases and J by 2 bases. CDR3 protein: CASSPLTGVQETQYF. CDR3 bases: TGTGCCAGCAGCCCCCTGACAGGGGTACAAGAGACCCAGTACTTC.